The sample holds one count of the clone carrying this T cell receptor beta chain. V was pared by 4 bases and J by 5 bases, with 14 bases between. The CDR3 consists of 13 residues. Germline assignment: CDR1 GTSNPN and CDR2 SVGIG (reference sequence). The sample is drawn from a study of T cell clonotyping in hematopoietic cell transplantation. Method: immunoSEQ multiplex PCR; TCRdb's copy keeps in-frame clones and lacks some. The sample gives 8,400 or so clones, about three fifths of which show up once; 20% to 25% is in the top ten. The chain has TRBV30 and TRBJ1-2; D unclear. This specimen consisted of peripheral blood mononuclear cells, obtained 100 days after allogeneic stem cell transplant. The source of this sequence is a male patient aged 55 to 69 who had an allogeneic stem cell transplant from an unrelated donor, so the T cells may come from the graft donor. Some clones in this sample may be carry-over from other donors' samples. CDR3 DNA sequence: TGTGCCTGGAAAGGAGGCAGAAAATATGGCTACACCTTC. Amino acid sequence: CAWKGGRKYGYTF.